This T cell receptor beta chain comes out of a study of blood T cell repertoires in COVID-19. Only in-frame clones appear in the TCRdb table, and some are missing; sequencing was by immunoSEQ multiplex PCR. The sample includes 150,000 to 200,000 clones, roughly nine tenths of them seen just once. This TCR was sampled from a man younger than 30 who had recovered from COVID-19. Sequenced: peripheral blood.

This CDR3 is CASSSEWSPQHF. The CDR3, as DNA: TGTGCCAGCAGCTCCGAGTGGAGCCCCCAGCATTTT. The chain combines TRBV7-9 with TRBJ1-5, with D uncertain. V was pared by 4 bases and J by 10 bases, with 11 bases between. CDR3 length: 12 amino acids. CDR1 is SEHNR and CDR2 is FQNEAQ in the germline V gene (reference sequence).